The TCR beta chain described here comes from a study of T cell responses to AZD1222 COVID-19 vaccine. In the study overall: Samples with a second dose at about 4 or about 12 weeks were pooled together.

TCRdb's table, derived via immunoSEQ multiplex PCR, lists solely in-frame clones and lacks some. The sample consists of just under 35,000 clones, 75% to 90% of them appearing once. With respect to this clone: Its cognate antigen is unknown.

Study-level points and caveats: Donors were mostly white British, more females; clonal diversity possibly underestimated. Close to half of all spike-specific TCRs reportedly target regions of the variants that are unmutated. After the peak T cell response, and only then, were repertoires sampled.

The V end was cut by 6 bases, the J end by 6 bases, with 12 bases between. This CDR3 is built from 12 residues. Germline CDR1 is MNHEY and CDR2 is SVGEGT. The TCR comes from an adult in good health. Here the sequenced sample was peripheral blood, taken on day 0 of AZD1222 vaccination. The chain carries TRBV6-2 or TRBV6-3 and TRBJ2-7; D remains unclear. In DNA form, the CDR3 reads TGTGCCAGCAGCCCTAAGGGCGCCGAGCAGTACTTC. This codes for CASSPKGAEQYF.